The 17 T cell receptor beta chains in this list originate from one sample, sequenced in a study of cytomegalovirus exposure and HLA in healthy donors. 60 Vbeta and 13 Jbeta primers were used in PCR. Assay used: immunoSEQ multiplex PCR; TCRdb lists only in-frame clones, some missing. The sample has under 95,000 clones, 70% to 85% seen once. Sequenced: PBMCs. These receptors all stem from a young man in good health and CMV-seropositive.

There are a few counts of this clone. V is TRBV6-5 and J is TRBJ1-4; TRBD1 matches 7 bases. The CDR3 length is 15 residues. Per the germline V gene, CDR1 is MNHEY and CDR2 is SVGAGI. J gave up 8 bases and V 5 bases, and 11 bases lay outside the gene matches. For the CDR3, the DNA is TGTGCCAGCAGTAGCTCAGGGGGTTATGGAGAAAAACTGTTTTTT. This codes for CASSSSGGYGEKLFF.

This chain uses TRBV6-5 with TRBJ1-2; no clear D. Per germline, CDR1 MNHEY and CDR2 SVGAGI. The CDR3 covers 13 residues. The V and J ends lost 6 bases and 4 bases respectively, with 12 bases between them. The CDR3 region has the DNA TGTGCCAGCAGGGTAAAAGGAGTCTATGGCTACACCTTC. Protein: CASRVKGVYGYTF.

This chain connects TRBV7-2 to TRBJ1-2; perhaps TRBD1 as D (6 bases). The CDR3 runs to 16 residues. Germline V CDR1 and CDR2: SGHTA, FQGNSA. Trimming cost V 4 bases and J 4 bases, with 19 bases left between them. The DNA for the CDR3 is TGTGCCAGCAGCTCCGTACAGGGAGTTCCTCTCTATGGCTACACCTTC. Protein product: CASSSVQGVPLYGYTF.

The chain combines TRBV6-5 with TRBJ1-1, with D possibly matching TRBD1 (5 bases). Looked up from germline, CDR1 is MNHEY and CDR2 is SVGAGI. V shed 5 bases and J shed 10 bases, with 20 bases lying between them. The CDR3 spans 14 residues. CDR3 residues: CASSPPLGGVAAFF. The DNA for the CDR3 is TGTGCCAGCAGTCCCCCGTTGGGAGGGGTTGCAGCTTTCTTT.

V and J are TRBV19 and TRBJ2-1, with 8 bases lining up with TRBD1. The CDR3 is 15 residues long. Trimming cost V 4 bases and J 8 bases; bases outside gene matches: 10. Germline V lookup: CDR1 LNHDA, CDR2 SQIVND (reference sequence). CDR3 bases: TGTGCCAGTAGTAGGGCGACAGGGGTTAGTTATGAGCAGTTCTTC. It translates to CASSRATGVSYEQFF.

V is TRBV4-1 and J is TRBJ1-1; D call uncertain. Germline CDR1 is MGHRA and CDR2 is YSYEKL. The CDR3 extends over 13 amino acids. V gave up 6 bases and J gave up 3 bases, with 11 bases separating them. The CDR3 coding sequence is TGCGCCAGCAGTCAGATCCCACACACTGAAGCTTTCTTT. Translating gives CASSQIPHTEAFF.

The V gene is TRBV5-5, the J gene TRBJ1-2, with a tentative D call TRBD1 (5 bases). The CDR3 has 13 amino acids. Germline V CDR1 and CDR2: SGHKS, YYEKEE (reference sequence). Trimming left V 4 bases short and J 1 base short, with 8 bases between. The CDR3 DNA reads TGTGCCAGCAGCATACAGGATAACTATGGCTACACCTTC. It specifies CASSIQDNYGYTF.

This clone has only one observation. The rearrangement links TRBV19 to TRBJ1-5; TRBD1 is a possible D gene (6 bases). The CDR3 covers 14 residues. Trimming left V 0 bases short and J 5 bases short, with 8 bases between. Germline V gives CDR1 LNHDA, CDR2 SQIVND (reference sequence). CDR3 DNA: TGTGCCAGTAGTATAGAAGGGGGTTATCAGCCCCAGCATTTT. Protein sequence: CASSIEGGYQPQHF.

The chain uses TRBV10-3 and TRBJ1-5; 7 nucleotides agree with TRBD1. Germline-derived CDR1 and CDR2 are ENHRY and SYGVKD. The V and J ends lost 3 bases and 2 bases, in that order; junction bases with no gene match: 7. The CDR3 sequence is 16 residues long. The CDR3 region is CAISDERGLGNQPQHF. As DNA, the CDR3 is TGTGCCATCAGTGACGAGAGGGGGCTGGGCAATCAGCCCCAGCATTTT.

This sequence joins TRBV18 and TRBJ2-5, with a weak D call TRBD2 (6 bases). V was cut by 3 bases and J by 11 bases, with 16 bases left in between. The CDR3 is 13 amino acids. The germline V gene encodes CDR1 KGHSH and CDR2 LQKENI. CDR3 amino acids: CASSPSSETQQYF. Written as DNA, the CDR3 is TGTGCCAGCTCACCCTCTAGCGAGACTCAACAGTACTTC.

The genes are TRBV7-3 and TRBJ1-1; TRBD1 agrees at 7 bases. This CDR3 region has 14 residues. V dropped 5 bases and J dropped 0; count of bases not matched to a gene: 3. CDR1 and CDR2 (germline): SGHTA, FQGTGA. Here the CDR3 reads CASSLQGMNTEAFF. Here the CDR3 DNA reads TGTGCCAGCAGCCTACAGGGGATGAACACTGAAGCTTTCTTT.

This clone was picked up a small number of times. The chain is built from TRBV5-6 and TRBJ2-4, with 8 bases matching TRBD2. The CDR3 covers 14 residues. Germline CDR1 SGHDT, CDR2 YYEEEE. CDR3 DNA: TGTGCAAGCGGAAGCGGGGGAGCCAAAAACATTCAGTACTTC. As protein: CASGSGGAKNIQYF.

This clone was picked up one time. An end of the junction does not agree with germline; a read error may underlie this. This chain uses TRBV7-7 with TRBJ2-5, with 10 nucleotides matching TRBD2. This CDR3 region has 16 residues. Germline assignment: CDR1 SSHAT and CDR2 FNYEAQ (reference sequence). The CDR3 loop is CASSPRTSGYQETQYF. Here the CDR3 DNA reads TGTGCTAGCAGCCCTCGGACTAGCGGATATCAAGAGACCCAGTACTTC.

J is TRBJ2-7 and V is TRBV5-4; 9 bases match TRBD2. This CDR3 spans 15 amino acids. After removal of 0 bases from V and 2 bases from J, the junction contained 3 bases not matched to a gene. CDR1 is SGHNT and CDR2 is YYREEE in the germline V gene (reference sequence). The CDR3 DNA is TGTGCCAGCAGCTTGGCCGGCGGGAGGGCCTACGAGCAGTACTTC. Its translation: CASSLAGGRAYEQYF.

Here the CDR3 DNA reads TGCGCCAGCAGTGGGACAGGGGATGTCTCCTACGAGCAGTACTTC. Translated, it gives CASSGTGDVSYEQYF. The V call is TRBV10-2, the J call TRBJ2-7; 9 nucleotides line up with TRBD1. There are 15 residues in the CDR3. Trimming cost V 4 bases and J 0 bases; bases outside gene matches: 4. Germline-derived CDR1 and CDR2 are WSHSY and SAAADI.

The rearrangement uses TRBV11-2 and TRBJ1-5; 7 bases align to TRBD1. This CDR3 region has 13 residues. From germline, CDR1 is SGHAT and CDR2 FQNNGV. Trimming took 6 bases from V and 7 from J; bases not matched to a gene: 6. The CDR3 region has the DNA TGTGCCAGCAGGCCGACAGGGACCCAGCCCCAGCATTTT. The encoded protein is CASRPTGTQPQHF.

The chain recombines TRBV18 with TRBJ2-5; D is possibly TRBD1 (6 bases). Germline CDR1 reads KGHSH; CDR2 reads LQKENI. This CDR3 spans 14 amino acids. Trimming left V 3 bases short and J 5 bases short, with 13 bases between. The CDR3 reads CASSPRGSSETQYF. DNA for the CDR3: TGTGCCAGCTCACCGAGGGGGAGTTCGGAGACCCAGTACTTC.